A single count supports the clone carrying this T cell receptor beta chain. The antigen is unknown. This PCR relied on a set of 60 Vbeta primers and 13 Jbeta primers. Authors' analysis steps: It was a later analysis that counted roughly 80 million unique TCR beta chains, of which around 11 million were shared. Only in-frame clones appear in the TCRdb table, and some are missing; sequencing was by immunoSEQ multiplex PCR. The V and J calls and clone size are taken from that table; D and trimming were inferred from the DNA. The data show some 98,000 clones, with about 70% seen just once and 7% to 9% held by the top ten. The V end was cut by 3 bases, the J end by 0 bases, with 5 bases between. Germline V gene lookup returns CDR1 SGHNT and CDR2 YYREEE (reference sequence). The length of the CDR3 is 13 residues. This cohort consisted of healthy bone marrow donors. The record originates from a study of cytomegalovirus exposure and HLA in healthy donors. Study outcomes and limitations: Sequencing had likely introduced a cluster of highly shared sequence variants as an artifact.

The chain uses TRBV5-4 and TRBJ2-3; no reliable D call. Sequenced material: PBMCs. The receptor was isolated from a human donor in good health. This CDR3 reads CASSWASTDTQYF. In nucleotides, the CDR3 is TGTGCCAGCAGCTGGGCTAGCACAGATACGCAGTATTTT.